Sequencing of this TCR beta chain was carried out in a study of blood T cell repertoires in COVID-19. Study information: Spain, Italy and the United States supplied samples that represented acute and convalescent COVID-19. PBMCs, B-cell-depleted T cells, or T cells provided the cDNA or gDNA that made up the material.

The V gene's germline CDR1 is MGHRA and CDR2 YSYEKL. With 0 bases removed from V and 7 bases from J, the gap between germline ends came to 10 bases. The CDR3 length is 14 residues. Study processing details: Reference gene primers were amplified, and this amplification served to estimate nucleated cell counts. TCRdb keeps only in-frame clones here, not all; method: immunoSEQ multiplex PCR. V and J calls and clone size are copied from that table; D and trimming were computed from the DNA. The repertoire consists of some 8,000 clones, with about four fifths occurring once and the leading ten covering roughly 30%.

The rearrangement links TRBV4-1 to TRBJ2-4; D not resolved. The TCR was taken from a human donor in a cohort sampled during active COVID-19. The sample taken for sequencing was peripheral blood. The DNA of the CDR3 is TGCGCCAGCAGCCAAGAGGCTAGTACGAACATTCAGTACTTC. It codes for CASSQEASTNIQYF.